Each of the 32 T cell receptor beta chains below was sequenced from the same sample in a study of graft-versus-host responses after intestinal transplantation. Method: immunoSEQ multiplex PCR; TCRdb's copy keeps in-frame clones and lacks some. The sample contains around 13,000 clones, approximately 94% of which appear only once. Material: PBMCs, obtained about 37 months after intestinal transplantation. The receptor source for this set is a human patient who received an intestinal transplant, so some T cells may come from the graft donor.

This chain links TRBV5-4 with TRBJ2-2, with 8 positions matching TRBD1. The CDR3 sequence is 14 residues long. Trimming cost V 2 bases and J 3 bases; bases outside gene matches: 0. The V gene's germline CDR1 is SGHNT and CDR2 YYREEE (reference sequence). CDR3 bases: TGTGCCAGCAGCTTACAGGGGGACACCGGGGAGCTGTTTTTT. This encodes CASSLQGDTGELFF. Complete variable domain (other parts from reference TRBV5-4 and TRBJ2-2): ETGVTQSPTHLIKTRGQQVTLRCSSQSGHNTVSWYQQALGQGPQFIFQYYREEENGRGNFPPRFSGLQFPNYSSELNVNALELDDSALYLCASSLQGDTGELFFGEGSRLTVL.

The V and J genes are TRBV6-6 and TRBJ2-7, with D possibly TRBD2 on 5 matching bases. Trimming left V 6 bases short and J 7 bases short, with 7 bases between. Looked up from germline, CDR1 is MNHNY and CDR2 is SVGAGI (reference sequence). The CDR3 is 10 amino acids. CDR3 in amino acids: CASSAGEQYF. CDR3 sequence (DNA): TGTGCCAGCAGCGCGGGTGAGCAGTACTTC.

This clone was found once. The J gene is TRBJ2-2, the V gene TRBV18, with D hard to call. The CDR3 is 15 amino acids. Trimming removed 2 bases from V and 1 base from J, with 8 bases in between. Per germline, CDR1 KGHSH and CDR2 LQKENI. CDR3 nucleotide sequence: TGTGCCAGCTCACCAGGGAACTTGAACACCGGGGAGCTGTTTTTT. Amino acids: CASSPGNLNTGELFF.

The chain links TRBV5-6 to TRBJ2-7, with 10 positions matching TRBD1. V lost 0 bases, J lost 0 bases, and 0 bases stayed unmatched. The CDR3 consists of 15 residues. Germline CDR1 and CDR2: SGHDT and YYEEEE. The CDR3 nucleotides read TGTGCCAGCAGCTTGGGGACAGGGGGCTCCTACGAGCAGTACTTC. It specifies CASSLGTGGSYEQYF.

The chain joins TRBV6-1 to TRBJ2-5; TRBD2 agrees at 7 bases. V gave up 2 bases and J gave up 5 bases; unmatched junction bases: 11. This CDR3 spans 16 amino acids. The V gene's germline CDR1 is MNHNS and CDR2 SASEGT. The CDR3 loop is CASSETGGGLSETQYF. The CDR3 coding sequence is TGTGCCAGCAGTGAAACTGGGGGGGGACTTTCGGAGACCCAGTACTTC.

This chain joins TRBV6-1 and TRBJ1-1; tentatively, D is TRBD1 (6 bases). The V end was cut by 0 bases, the J end by 2 bases, with 10 bases between. The germline V gene encodes CDR1 MNHNS and CDR2 SASEGT. The CDR3 length is 15 residues. The CDR3 DNA sequence: TGTGCCAGCAGTGAAGCGGGGGCAGCCAACACTGAAGCTTTCTTT. As protein: CASSEAGAANTEAFF.

The chain links TRBV7-9 to TRBJ2-1, with a possible D match to TRBD2 (6 bases). This CDR3 has 14 residues. The germline gives CDR1 SEHNR, CDR2 FQNEAQ (reference sequence). The V and J ends lost 6 bases and 7 bases respectively, with 16 bases between them. For the CDR3, the DNA is TGTGCCAGCAGTTCTCCGGGGGAGGAGAATGAGCAGTTCTTC. It codes for CASSSPGEENEQFF.

This clone was detected once. The chain uses TRBV6-6 and TRBJ1-1; 8 nucleotides line up with TRBD1. The CDR3 has 14 amino acids. The germline V gene encodes CDR1 MNHNY and CDR2 SVGAGI (reference sequence). V lost 5 bases and J lost 5; bases outside the gene matches: 7. In nucleotides, the CDR3 is TGTGCCAGCAGTGGGCAGGGGGCTGGGACTGAAGCTTTCTTT. Translated, it gives CASSGQGAGTEAFF.

V is TRBV5-1 and J is TRBJ2-1; D is possibly TRBD1 or TRBD2 (5 bases each). The ends were cut back, 4 bases at V and 0 bases at J, with 11 bases in the middle. The length of the CDR3 is 15 residues. The V gene's germline CDR1 is SGHRS and CDR2 YFSETQ. The CDR3, as DNA: TGCGCCAGCAGCCCCGGGGCCAACTCCTACAATGAGCAGTTCTTC. This sequence encodes CASSPGANSYNEQFF. The full variable domain, its missing parts supplied by reference TRBV5-1 and TRBJ2-1, is KAGVTQTPRYLIKTRGQQVTLSCSPISGHRSVSWYQQTPGQGLQFLFEYFSETQRNKGNFPGRFSGRQFSNSRSEMNVSTLELGDSALYLCASSPGANSYNEQFFGPGTRLTVL.

The chain recombines TRBV25-1 with TRBJ2-3; D possibly corresponds to TRBD2 (7 bases). Germline-derived CDR1 and CDR2 are MGHDK and SYGVNS. The ends were cut back, 1 base at V and 3 bases at J, with 17 bases in the middle. The CDR3 loop spans 17 amino acids. CDR3 sequence reads: CASSELLGAGATDTQYF. Written as DNA, the CDR3 is TGTGCCAGCAGTGAATTGTTGGGGGCGGGGGCTACAGATACGCAGTATTTT.

This clone showed up just once. The J gene is TRBJ2-1, the V gene TRBV7-3; 7 bases are a match to TRBD1. Germline V gene lookup returns CDR1 SGHTA and CDR2 FQGTGA. This CDR3 contains 14 residues. With V trimmed by 5 bases and J by 7 bases, 8 bases remained unmatched. The CDR3 region is CASSRDSQANEQFF. CDR3 in DNA: TGTGCCAGCAGCCGGGACAGTCAGGCGAATGAGCAGTTCTTC.

The chain joins TRBV28 to TRBJ1-6, with 8 nucleotides matching TRBD1. The CDR3 extends over 14 amino acids. Germline loops: CDR1 MDHEN, CDR2 SYDVKM. J gave up 7 bases and V 4 bases, and 3 bases lay outside the gene matches. The CDR3 sequence: CASSSGQANSPLHF. CDR3 DNA: TGTGCCAGCAGTTCGGGACAGGCAAATTCACCCCTCCACTTT.

The chain is built from TRBV2 and TRBJ2-4, with no clear D. The CDR3 has 15 residues. V lost 4 bases, J lost 0 bases, and 10 bases lay in between. In germline, CDR1 is SNHLY, CDR2 FYNNEI. The chain's CDR3 is CASSVEVLAKNIQYF. The CDR3 DNA is TGTGCCAGCAGTGTCGAAGTCCTAGCCAAAAACATTCAGTACTTC.

The V gene is TRBV18, the J gene TRBJ1-4, with D unclear. This CDR3 comprises 14 residues. Trimming cost V 2 bases and J 5 bases, with 9 bases left between them. Germline values: CDR1 KGHSH, CDR2 LQKENI. The CDR3 DNA sequence: TGTGCCAGCTCACCAGAGCCTTACAATGAAAAACTGTTTTTT. Its translation: CASSPEPYNEKLFF.

The CDR3 here is CASRQGANYGYTF. CDR3 in DNA: TGTGCCTCTCGGCAGGGGGCTAACTATGGCTACACCTTC. The rearrangement uses TRBV6-5 and TRBJ1-2; 7 bases match TRBD1. V lost 11 bases, J lost 0 bases, and 6 bases stayed unmatched. Per germline, CDR1 MNHEY and CDR2 SVGAGI. The CDR3 totals 13 residues.

The rearrangement joins TRBV6-6 to TRBJ2-7, with TRBD1 as a possible D gene (6 bases). Trimming shortened V by 8 bases and J by 6 bases, and 20 bases separated the two germline ends. The CDR3 covers 14 residues. CDR1 and CDR2 from the germline V gene are MNHNY and SVGAGI (reference sequence). Here the CDR3 DNA reads TGTGCCAGCCCCGTAACAGGGAGTCCCGTCGAGCAGTACTTC. It codes for CASPVTGSPVEQYF.

This clone has a single count. This chain uses TRBV5-4 with TRBJ2-3, with 7 bases that match TRBD1. With V trimmed by 4 bases and J by 3 bases, 8 bases remained unmatched. Germline CDR1 and CDR2: SGHNT and YYREEE (reference sequence). This CDR3 is 15 amino acids long. The CDR3 DNA is TGTGCCAGCAGCACCCCCGGGACAGATACAGATACGCAGTATTTT. The encoded protein is CASSTPGTDTDTQYF.

This clone has more than one count but fewer than ten. The chain has TRBV23-1 and TRBJ2-7; the match to TRBD1 covers 11 bases. TRBV23-1 is identified as an open reading frame with a role that is uncertain. V dropped 9 bases and J dropped 3; count of bases not matched to a gene: 1. The length of the CDR3 is 12 residues. CDR3 bases: TGCGCCAGGGACAGGGGGCGCTACGAGCAGTACTTC. It codes for CARDRGRYEQYF.

The J gene is TRBJ1-1, the V gene TRBV7-9; D unresolved. This CDR3 region has 15 residues. Trimming removed 5 bases at V and 1 base at J, with 14 bases between. The germline V gene has CDR1 SEHNR and CDR2 FQNEAQ (reference sequence). CDR3 sequence (DNA): TGTGCCAGCAGCCCTGGCTTAGGAGCGAACACTGAAGCTTTCTTT. This gives the protein CASSPGLGANTEAFF.

On this clone itself: The junction does not match germline at one end; this may be a read error. The chain links TRBV7-7 to TRBJ2-5; TRBD2 matches at 12 bases. The CDR3 loop spans 14 amino acids. CDR1 is SSHAT and CDR2 is FNYEAQ in the germline V gene (reference sequence). This CDR3 reads CASSPGLAGETQYF. The CDR3 DNA follows: TGTGCTAGCAGCCCCGGACTAGCGGGGGAGACCCAGTACTTC.

This clone was seen a single time. The CDR3 reads CASSLWAGGSYNEQFF. Here the CDR3 DNA reads TGTGCCAGCAGCTTATGGGCGGGGGGTTCCTACAATGAGCAGTTCTTC. The chain combines TRBV7-9 with TRBJ2-1, with 8 bases that match TRBD2. CDR3 length equals 16 residues. The germline gives CDR1 SEHNR, CDR2 FQNEAQ (reference sequence). Losses at the gene ends were 2 bases for V and 1 base for J; bases not matched to a gene: 4.

This clone occurred a few times. The chain uses TRBV5-1 and TRBJ1-2; 7 bases are shared with TRBD1. This CDR3 has 15 amino acids. V was pared by 4 bases and J by 0 bases, with 6 bases of the junction left unmatched. Germline CDR1 reads SGHRS; CDR2 reads YFSETQ. The CDR3 sequence is CASSPRQGPNYGYTF. In nucleotides, the CDR3 is TGCGCCAGCAGCCCCCGACAGGGACCTAACTATGGCTACACCTTC.

The V call is TRBV7-9, the J call TRBJ1-1, with D perhaps TRBD1 (5 bases). Germline V lookup: CDR1 SEHNR, CDR2 FQNEAQ (reference sequence). Deletions cut 3 bases from V and 1 base from J, with 9 bases between. This CDR3 is 14 amino acids long. The CDR3 loop reads CASSLLQENTEAFF. The CDR3 DNA sequence: TGTGCCAGCAGCTTGTTACAGGAGAACACTGAAGCTTTCTTT. The variable domain in full, completed from reference TRBV7-9 and TRBJ1-1, reads DTGVSQNPRHKITKRGQNVTFRCDPISEHNRLYWYRQTLGQGPEFLTYFQNEAQLEKSRLLSDRFSAERPKGSFSTLEIQRTEQGDSAMYLCASSLLQENTEAFFGQGTRLTVV.

The chain uses TRBV11-2 and TRBJ1-3, with D hard to call. V was pared by 1 base and J by 8 bases, with 15 bases between. The germline CDR1 and CDR2 sequences are SGHAT and FQNNGV. There are 15 residues in the CDR3. CDR3 DNA sequence: TGTGCCAGCAGCTTAGTATCACGTCTATGGGACACCATATATTTT. Protein product: CASSLVSRLWDTIYF. Drawing the rest from reference TRBV11-2 and TRBJ1-3, the complete variable domain is EAGVAQSPRYKIIEKRQSVAFWCNPISGHATLYWYQQILGQGPKLLIQFQNNGVVDDSQLPKDRFSAERLKGVDSTLKIQPAKLEDSAVYLCASSLVSRLWDTIYFGEGSWLTVV.

This chain connects TRBV7-9 to TRBJ2-7, with D hard to call. The germline V gene has CDR1 SEHNR and CDR2 FQNEAQ (reference sequence). CDR3 size: 13 residues. Trimming pared 1 base from V and 5 bases from J, leaving 9 bases between. The CDR3 nucleotides are TGTGCCAGCAGCTTAGGTATGGGTGACGAGCAGTACTTC. This sequence encodes CASSLGMGDEQYF.

The chain recombines TRBV6-5 with TRBJ2-5, with TRBD1 identical over 8 bases. V was clipped by 2 bases and J by 5 bases; unmatched bases: 7. CDR1 MNHEY and CDR2 SVGAGI come from the germline V gene. The length of the CDR3 is 15 residues. In DNA, the CDR3 is TGTGCCAGCAGTTACGGCAGGGGGCTTCTTGAGACCCAGTACTTC. It translates to CASSYGRGLLETQYF.

The chain links TRBV7-3 to TRBJ2-1; D uncertain. The CDR3 has 18 residues. Trimming took off 1 base at V and 0 bases at J, with 16 bases between the two ends. Germline values: CDR1 SGHTA, CDR2 FQGTGA. This chain's CDR3 is CASSLRAQLHSSYNEQFF. The CDR3 DNA is TGTGCCAGCAGCTTAAGAGCCCAGCTCCATAGCTCCTACAATGAGCAGTTCTTC.

Comment on this clone: The junction does not match germline at one end; this may be a read error. The rearrangement joins TRBV6-4 to TRBJ2-1; 12 bases match TRBD2. The CDR3 covers 15 residues. Germline assignment: CDR1 MRHNA and CDR2 SNTAGT. CDR3 nucleotide sequence: TGTGCCAACAGTGGAACTAGCGGGGGGTACAATGAGCAGTTCTTC. This encodes CANSGTSGGYNEQFF.

V is TRBV27 and J is TRBJ1-6; the D is unclear. Germline V lookup: CDR1 MNHEY, CDR2 SMNVEV (reference sequence). This CDR3 spans 14 amino acids. Trimming left V 4 bases short and J 3 bases short, with 7 bases between. The CDR3 is CASSWRDYNSPLHF. The CDR3 nucleotides read TGTGCCAGCAGTTGGAGGGACTATAATTCACCCCTCCACTTT.

The chain carries TRBV19 and TRBJ1-4, with 9 positions matching TRBD1. CDR1 and CDR2 (germline): LNHDA, SQIVND (reference sequence). Trimming took 4 bases from V and 8 from J; bases not matched to a gene: 17. The CDR3 totals 18 residues. CDR3 sequence (DNA): TGTGCCAGTAGTACGCCGAGGACCTCGGGACAGGGCATGGAAAAACTGTTTTTT. Amino acid sequence: CASSTPRTSGQGMEKLFF.

J is TRBJ2-1 and V is TRBV5-1; D gene unclear. Germline assignment: CDR1 SGHRS and CDR2 YFSETQ. The CDR3 loop spans 15 amino acids. Between the trimmed V and J ends, which lost 4 bases and 8 bases, there was a span of 19 bases. CDR3 loop: CASSPVFGGGYEQFF. Here the CDR3 DNA reads TGCGCCAGCAGCCCGGTCTTTGGTGGCGGCTATGAGCAGTTCTTC.

CDR3 amino acids: CASSDLGANEQFF. Here the CDR3 DNA reads TGTGCCAGCAGTGACTTGGGTGCCAATGAGCAGTTCTTC. This rearrangement joins TRBV6-4 to TRBJ2-1; no clear D. Germline assignment: CDR1 MRHNA and CDR2 SNTAGT. The CDR3 consists of 13 residues. The V and J ends lost 1 base and 6 bases respectively, with 7 bases between them.